The 22 T cell receptor beta chains listed next were all sequenced from one sample in a study of CD8 T cells in Susac syndrome. A quantity of about 0.45 to 1 ug RNA underwent reverse transcription using random hexamers. TCRdb itself ran the immunoSEQ multiplex PCR reads through MiXCR, one entry per CDR3 protein. The sample lists roughly 120,000 distinct CDR3 sequences, approximately 94% occurring once. Specimen: CD4+ T cells from PBMCs. These receptors all stem from a human donor with multiple sclerosis.

This clonotype was seen only once. In DNA, the CDR3 is TGCGCCAGCAGCTCCCGGACTAGGCAAGTCTACAATGAGCAGTTCTTC. This sequence encodes CASSSRTRQVYNEQFF. The V gene is TRBV4-1, the J gene TRBJ2-1, with 7 bases aligning to TRBD2. This CDR3 region has 16 residues. Germline V CDR1 and CDR2: MGHRA, YSYEKL. Trimming took 5 bases from V and 3 from J; bases not matched to a gene: 10.

This chain links TRBV2 with TRBJ2-3, with TRBD2 matching over 9 bases. The V and J ends lost 5 bases and 5 bases, in that order; junction bases with no gene match: 8. CDR3 length equals 15 residues. CDR1 is SNHLY, CDR2 FYNNEI, per germline. CDR3 nucleotides: TGTGCCAGCAGTCAGCTGCGGGGGGGAAGAGATACGCAGTATTTT. Residues: CASSQLRGGRDTQYF. Combining the CDR3 with reference TRBV2 and TRBJ2-3 gives the whole variable domain EPEVTQTPSHQVTQMGQEVILRCVPISNHLYFYWYRQILGQKVEFLVSFYNNEISEKSEIFDDQFSVERPDGSNFTLKIRSTKLEDSAMYFCASSQLRGGRDTQYFGPGTRLTVL.

The chain employs TRBV12-3 or TRBV12-4 and TRBJ1-5, with D possibly matching TRBD1 (6 bases). This CDR3 contains 17 residues. Deletions cut 1 base from V and 2 bases from J, with 15 bases between. The CDR3 DNA reads TGTGCCAGCAGTTTAGGGGGGGGGCGCGATGGCAATCAGCCCCAGCATTTT. It is translated as CASSLGGGRDGNQPQHF.

This chain uses TRBV7-8 with TRBJ2-3, with D unclear. Trimming left V 3 bases short and J 5 bases short, with 12 bases between. CDR3 length: 14 residues. The V gene's germline CDR1 is SGHVS and CDR2 FQNEAQ. CDR3 nucleotide sequence: TGTGCCAGCAGCTTGGGCACCCATCAAGATACGCAGTATTTT. Its translation: CASSLGTHQDTQYF.

This clonotype has a single count. This chain links TRBV6-5 with TRBJ2-6, with D perhaps given as TRBD1 or TRBD2 (5 bases each). The CDR3 is 17 amino acids. The V gene's germline CDR1 is MNHEY and CDR2 SVGAGI. V lost 0 bases, J lost 1 base, and 10 bases lay in between. This CDR3 is CASSYSIGGSGANVLTF. For the CDR3, the DNA is TGTGCCAGCAGTTACTCGATTGGGGGATCTGGGGCCAACGTCCTGACTTTC.

The rearrangement joins TRBV19 to TRBJ1-1; 7 bases are shared with TRBD1. The CDR3 contains 14 residues. Unmatched junction bases numbered 6, after V lost 5 bases and J lost 3 bases. Germline V gene sequence: CDR1 LNHDA, CDR2 SQIVND (reference sequence). The CDR3 bases are TGTGCCAGTAGTGTCACAGGGGTTGACACTGAAGCTTTCTTT. This codes for CASSVTGVDTEAFF. The full variable domain, completed using reference TRBV19 and TRBJ1-1, is DGGITQSPKYLFRKEGQNVTLSCEQNLNHDAMYWYRQDPGQGLRLIYYSQIVNDFQKGDIAEGYSVSREKKESFPLTVTSAQKNPTAFYLCASSVTGVDTEAFFGQGTRLTVV.

This clonotype appeared once. The chain is built from TRBV7-2 and TRBJ1-1; D uncertain. Trimming took 6 bases from V and 0 from J, leaving 11 bases between them. CDR1 SGHTA and CDR2 FQGNSA come from the germline V gene. CDR3 length equals 14 residues. The CDR3, as DNA: TGTGCCAGCAGTCTGAAGGAGATGAACACTGAAGCTTTCTTT. This sequence encodes CASSLKEMNTEAFF.

The chain carries TRBV2 and TRBJ1-1; maybe TRBD1 (5 bases). The CDR3 is 17 residues long. Germline CDR1 is SNHLY and CDR2 is FYNNEI. V lost 6 bases and J lost 1, with 21 bases in between. The CDR3 protein is CASRDSGTGSENTEAFF. The CDR3 DNA reads as TGTGCCAGCAGGGACTCAGGGACGGGATCCGAGAACACTGAAGCTTTCTTT.

This chain joins TRBV11-2 and TRBJ2-2, with 9 nucleotides matching TRBD1. Germline V gene sequence: CDR1 SGHAT, CDR2 FQNNGV. The CDR3 is made up of 14 amino acids. J gave up 6 bases and V 5 bases, and 4 bases lay outside the gene matches. The CDR3 nucleotides are TGTGCCAGCAGCCCACAGGGGGCGGCCGGGGAGCTGTTTTTT. Translated: CASSPQGAAGELFF.

This chain connects TRBV20-1 to TRBJ2-7, with 7 bases lining up with TRBD1. With V trimmed by 6 bases and J by 5 bases, 7 bases remained unmatched. CDR1 is DFQATT and CDR2 is SNEGSKA in the germline V gene (reference sequence). The CDR3 has 12 amino acids. CDR3 region: CSARQGIHEQYF. CDR3 DNA sequence: TGCAGTGCGCGACAGGGTATCCACGAGCAGTACTTC.

The chain uses TRBV5-1 and TRBJ1-2; 8 bases agree with TRBD1. The CDR3 consists of 14 residues. Germline-derived CDR1 and CDR2 are SGHRS and YFSETQ. V lost 1 base, J lost 4 bases, and 3 bases stayed unmatched. CDR3: CASSLWTGSYGYTF. The CDR3 nucleotides read TGCGCCAGCAGCTTGTGGACAGGGTCCTATGGCTACACCTTC. Full variable domain (rest looked up from reference TRBV5-1 and TRBJ1-2): KAGVTQTPRYLIKTRGQQVTLSCSPISGHRSVSWYQQTPGQGLQFLFEYFSETQRNKGNFPGRFSGRQFSNSRSEMNVSTLELGDSALYLCASSLWTGSYGYTFGSGTRLTVV.

V gene TRBV30 combines with J gene TRBJ2-7, with D maybe TRBD1 (5 bases). Trimming left V 0 bases short and J 6 bases short, with 21 bases between. The CDR3 runs to 16 residues. The germline V gene has CDR1 GTSNPN and CDR2 SVGIG (reference sequence). The CDR3 nucleotides read TGTGCCTGGAGTGTAAGGGGAAGACAGTACTCCGTCGAGCAGTACTTC. Its protein is CAWSVRGRQYSVEQYF. The variable domain in full, with the rest retrieved from reference TRBV30 and TRBJ2-7, is SQTIHQWPATLVQPVGSPLSLECTVEGTSNPNLYWYRQAAGRGLQLLFYSVGIGQISSEVPQNLSASRPQDRQFILSSKKLLLSDSGFYLCAWSVRGRQYSVEQYFGPGTRLTVT.

This sequence joins TRBV30 and TRBJ1-4; D gene ambiguous. CDR1 is GTSNPN and CDR2 is SVGIG in the germline V gene (reference sequence). The CDR3 spans 12 residues. CDR3 protein: CAQRPTNEKLFF. CDR3 DNA sequence: TGTGCTCAAAGACCAACTAATGAAAAACTGTTTTTT.

This clonotype was counted a few times. The chain has TRBV5-1 and TRBJ2-7; 9 bases fit TRBD1. The V and J ends lost 4 bases and 7 bases, in that order; junction bases with no gene match: 12. The CDR3 loop spans 15 amino acids. CDR1 and CDR2 (germline): SGHRS, YFSETQ. CDR3 amino acids: CASSPGQGLSGEQYF. For the CDR3, the DNA is TGCGCCAGCAGCCCGGGACAGGGACTCTCGGGGGAGCAGTACTTC.

Here the CDR3 DNA reads TGTGCCAGCAGTTTCCGAGGACTAGCGGGATCCACCGGGGAGCTGTTTTTT. Encoded protein: CASSFRGLAGSTGELFF. The chain carries TRBV6-5 and TRBJ2-2; 12 nucleotides match TRBD2. J lost 4 bases, V lost 4 bases, and 7 bases had no gene match. The germline CDR1 and CDR2 sequences are MNHEY and SVGAGI. This CDR3 has 17 amino acids.

The chain employs TRBV18 and TRBJ2-7, with D perhaps matching TRBD1 (5 bases). Per the germline V gene, CDR1 is KGHSH and CDR2 is LQKENI. The CDR3 length is 14 residues. V dropped 2 bases and J dropped 5 bases, with 13 bases sitting between them. The CDR3: CASSPVERGNEQYF. The CDR3 DNA reads TGTGCCAGCTCACCAGTAGAAAGGGGAAACGAGCAGTACTTC.

The chain is built from TRBV12-3 or TRBV12-4 and TRBJ1-1; D possibly corresponds to TRBD1 (5 bases). CDR3 length: 15 amino acids. Trimming left V 6 bases short and J 10 bases short, with 24 bases between. CDR3 sequence: CASSLGGDSRGRAFF. The CDR3 bases are TGTGCCAGCAGCCTGGGAGGCGACAGTAGGGGTCGAGCTTTCTTT.

This clonotype appeared a single time. The chain employs TRBV7-2 and TRBJ2-5; D is possibly TRBD1 (5 bases). Germline values: CDR1 SGHTA, CDR2 FQGNSA. With 1 base removed from V and 4 bases from J, the gap between germline ends came to 10 bases. CDR3 length equals 14 residues. The CDR3 nucleotides are TGTGCCAGCAGCTTAGGACAGTTCGGAGAGACCCAGTACTTC. Protein product: CASSLGQFGETQYF.

The chain couples TRBV18 to TRBJ2-5; D not resolved. CDR1 is KGHSH, CDR2 LQKENI, per germline. Trimming stripped 1 base from V and 5 bases from J, with 5 bases between. This CDR3 is built from 12 residues. CDR3 DNA: TGTGCCAGCTCACCACTTGTCGAGACCCAGTACTTC. This gives the protein CASSPLVETQYF.

J is TRBJ1-1 and V is TRBV12-3 or TRBV12-4; no firm D call. Trimming cost V 2 bases and J 1 base, with 8 bases left between them. This CDR3 is built from 14 residues. In nucleotides, the CDR3 is TGTGCCAGCAGTTTATTTCGAGGGAACACTGAAGCTTTCTTT. Translated, it gives CASSLFRGNTEAFF.

The chain couples TRBV30 to TRBJ1-2, with D unclear. The CDR3 sequence is 11 residues long. Deletions cut 4 bases from V and 1 base from J, with 4 bases between. The germline gives CDR1 GTSNPN, CDR2 SVGIG (reference sequence). In DNA, the CDR3 is TGTGCCTGGAAACTTAACTATGGCTACACCTTC. It encodes CAWKLNYGYTF.

This rearrangement joins TRBV6-2 or TRBV6-3 to TRBJ2-1, with D unresolved. Deletions cut 2 bases from V and 10 bases from J, with 9 bases between. This CDR3 has 12 amino acids. The germline CDR1 and CDR2 sequences are MNHEY and SVGEGT. The CDR3 DNA is TGTGCCAGCAGTTACCAACGGTACGAGCAGTTCTTC. Protein product: CASSYQRYEQFF.